Presented here are 2 T cell receptor beta chains from one specimen sequenced in a study of CD8 T cells in Susac syndrome. Reverse transcription of 0.5 to 1 ug RNA was performed with random hexamers. TCRdb analysed the immunoSEQ multiplex PCR reads with MiXCR anew, one entry per CDR3 protein. This sample has 170,000 or so distinct CDR3 sequences, with around 94% found just once. Material: CD4+ T cells from PBMCs. These receptors were collected from a human donor with Susac syndrome.

V and J are TRBV12-3 or TRBV12-4 and TRBJ2-1; 13 positions agree with TRBD2. This CDR3 has 16 amino acids. The junction had 6 bases not matched to a gene; V was cut back by 4 bases and J by 6 bases. The CDR3 spells CASSSETSGRLNEQFF. CDR3 sequence (DNA): TGTGCCAGCAGTTCTGAGACTAGCGGGAGGCTCAATGAGCAGTTCTTC.

The V and J genes are TRBV5-1 and TRBJ1-6; D perhaps matches TRBD1 (6 bases). CDR3 size: 14 residues. Looked up from germline, CDR1 is SGHRS and CDR2 is YFSETQ. With 1 base removed from V and 9 bases from J, the gap between germline ends came to 11 bases. The CDR3 reads CASSLNRVGSPLHF. Written as DNA, the CDR3 is TGCGCCAGCAGCTTGAACAGGGTGGGTTCACCCCTCCACTTT.